This entry lists 23 T cell receptor beta chains sequenced from one sample in a study of shared clonotypes between healthy human individuals. Repertoires were generated with immunoSEQ multiplex PCR, while TCRdb's copy carries only in-frame clones and drops some. This sample has roughly 1,500,000 clones, with approximately 98% found just once. The sequenced sample was naive CD4+ T cells sorted from blood. Indicated subset: CD45RA+ positively selected. Receptors were obtained from a man aged 25-45 years in good health.

This clone was recorded only once. V gene TRBV7-9 combines with J gene TRBJ1-1; perhaps TRBD1 as D (6 bases). The germline V gene has CDR1 SEHNR and CDR2 FQNEAQ (reference sequence). This CDR3 spans 13 amino acids. V was trimmed by 8 bases and J by 5 bases, leaving 15 bases between them. CDR3 nucleotide sequence: TGTGCCAGCGGTTTACAGGGAGAAACTGAAGCTTTCTTT. Translated: CASGLQGETEAFF.

This chain joins TRBV2 and TRBJ2-5; no firm D call. Between the trimmed V and J ends, which lost 5 bases and 1 base, there was a span of 8 bases. This CDR3 has 13 amino acids. Germline V gene sequence: CDR1 SNHLY, CDR2 FYNNEI. CDR3 protein: CASSTNAQETQYF. In DNA, the CDR3 is TGTGCCAGCAGTACGAACGCCCAAGAGACCCAGTACTTC.

The V and J genes are TRBV18 and TRBJ2-5, with 7 nucleotides matching TRBD1. V was clipped by 3 bases and J by 3 bases; unmatched bases: 7. Per the germline V gene, CDR1 is KGHSH and CDR2 is LQKENI. The CDR3 runs to 15 residues. Here the CDR3 DNA reads TGTGCCAGCTCACCGTGGGACAGATTGAAAGAGACCCAGTACTTC. This gives the protein CASSPWDRLKETQYF.

This chain links TRBV6-1 with TRBJ2-5; 7 positions match TRBD1. Unmatched junction bases numbered 7, after V lost 2 bases and J lost 1 base. Germline-derived CDR1 and CDR2 are MNHNS and SASEGT. The length of the CDR3 is 16 residues. This CDR3 reads CASSESGTARQETQYF. The CDR3 DNA reads as TGTGCCAGCAGTGAATCCGGGACAGCGCGCCAAGAGACCCAGTACTTC.

The chain couples TRBV5-6 to TRBJ2-1; 8 bases agree with TRBD1. The junction had 14 bases not matched to a gene; V was cut back by 4 bases and J by 8 bases. Germline CDR1 reads SGHDT; CDR2 reads YYEEEE. This CDR3 contains 16 residues. Here the CDR3 reads CASSRPDRVTGDEQFF. The CDR3 nucleotides are TGTGCCAGCAGCCGTCCGGACAGGGTTACGGGGGATGAGCAGTTCTTC.

This clone was counted a single time. The chain links TRBV7-8 to TRBJ2-2; 8 positions agree with TRBD1. This CDR3 has 17 residues. In germline, CDR1 is SGHVS, CDR2 FQNEAQ. Unmatched junction bases numbered 10, after V lost 0 bases and J lost 7 bases. The CDR3, as DNA: TGTGCCAGCAGCTTAGCGGGCAGGGGGCCCATTAACGGGGAGCTGTTTTTT. Amino acids: CASSLAGRGPINGELFF.

The CDR3 DNA reads as TGTGCCAGCAGCCAACCGGGACTAGCGATTCGCCCGTACTTC. Translating it yields CASSQPGLAIRPYF. The rearrangement uses TRBV6-1 and TRBJ2-5, with 10 bases lining up with TRBD2. The CDR3 contains 14 residues. J gave up 13 bases and V 6 bases, and 14 bases lay outside the gene matches. In germline, CDR1 is MNHNS, CDR2 SASEGT.

V is TRBV11-3 and J is TRBJ2-7; maybe TRBD2 (6 bases). With 4 bases removed from V and 5 bases from J, the gap between germline ends came to 18 bases. CDR3 length: 15 residues. Germline V gene sequence: CDR1 SGHNT, CDR2 YENEEA. The CDR3 sequence: CASSSAAGLSNEQYF. Written as DNA, the CDR3 is TGTGCCAGCAGCTCCGCGGCGGGGCTATCAAACGAGCAGTACTTC.

For this clone: Other nucleotide sequences from this sample produce the same CDR3. V is TRBV9 and J is TRBJ1-2; no clear D gene. With 0 bases removed from V and 2 bases from J, the gap between germline ends came to 5 bases. Looked up from germline, CDR1 is SGDLS and CDR2 is YYNGEE. This CDR3 comprises 13 residues. The CDR3 DNA follows: TGTGCCAGCAGCGTAGGAGGGAACTATGGCTACACCTTC. Translation: CASSVGGNYGYTF.

V gene TRBV28 combines with J gene TRBJ1-4; unclear D gene. Trimming shortened V by 7 bases and J by 5 bases, and 11 bases separated the two germline ends. Germline V gives CDR1 MDHEN, CDR2 SYDVKM. The CDR3 totals 13 residues. The CDR3 DNA is TGTGCCAGCAACCTTCCGGAGAATGAAAAACTGTTTTTT. Translated, it gives CASNLPENEKLFF. The complete variable domain, with remaining parts taken from reference TRBV28 and TRBJ1-4, reads DVKVTQSSRYLVKRTGEKVFLECVQDMDHENMFWYRQDPGLGLRLIYFSYDVKMKEKGDIPEGYSVSREKKERFSLILESASTNQTSMYLCASNLPENEKLFFGSGTQLSVL.

The rearrangement uses TRBV29-1 and TRBJ1-1; 8 bases align to TRBD1. Unmatched junction bases numbered 8, after V lost 7 bases and J lost 1 base. CDR1 is SQVTM, CDR2 ANQGSEA, per germline. This CDR3 has 14 residues. The CDR3 DNA follows: TGCAGCGCTGGAAGACAGGGGACGAACACTGAAGCTTTCTTT. Its translation: CSAGRQGTNTEAFF.

This chain joins TRBV6-1 and TRBJ2-7; unclear D gene. Germline V CDR1 and CDR2: MNHNS, SASEGT. Trimming left V 0 bases short and J 1 base short, with 13 bases between. CDR3 length equals 16 residues. The CDR3: CASSEALRQISYEQYF. Written as DNA, the CDR3 is TGTGCCAGCAGTGAAGCGCTTCGGCAGATTTCCTACGAGCAGTACTTC.

The rearrangement uses TRBV28 and TRBJ1-5; D not resolved. This CDR3 has 15 residues. In germline, CDR1 is MDHEN, CDR2 SYDVKM. The V and J ends lost 3 bases and 2 bases respectively, with 11 bases between them. CDR3 in amino acids: CASSFVGPGNQPQHF. For the CDR3, the DNA is TGTGCCAGCAGTTTTGTGGGTCCGGGCAATCAGCCCCAGCATTTT. Based on the CDR3 plus reference TRBV28 and TRBJ1-5, the full variable domain is DVKVTQSSRYLVKRTGEKVFLECVQDMDHENMFWYRQDPGLGLRLIYFSYDVKMKEKGDIPEGYSVSREKKERFSLILESASTNQTSMYLCASSFVGPGNQPQHFGDGTRLSIL.

The V call is TRBV9, the J call TRBJ2-1; D uncertain. V was pared by 1 base and J by 8 bases, with 10 bases between. CDR1 and CDR2 (germline): SGDLS, YYNGEE. The CDR3 is 13 amino acids. DNA for the CDR3: TGTGCCAGCAGCGTACAAGTAACGGATGAGCAGTTCTTC. This translates into CASSVQVTDEQFF.

This chain connects TRBV19 to TRBJ2-5, with D possibly being TRBD1 (6 bases). The CDR3 is 14 amino acids. V lost 5 bases to trimming and J lost 3 bases, with 13 bases between them. Germline V gene sequence: CDR1 LNHDA, CDR2 SQIVND (reference sequence). Here the CDR3 reads CASSATGFKETQYF. CDR3 DNA: TGTGCCAGTAGTGCCACAGGGTTTAAAGAGACCCAGTACTTC.

The chain combines TRBV7-2 with TRBJ2-1; D assignment may be TRBD1 or TRBD2 (6 bases each). V was clipped by 10 bases and J by 9 bases, with 25 bases between them. Germline CDR1 SGHTA, CDR2 FQGNSA. This CDR3 has 15 amino acids. The CDR3 sequence: CATQKQGGFQAEQFF. Here the CDR3 DNA reads TGTGCCACCCAAAAACAGGGAGGATTCCAGGCTGAGCAGTTCTTC.

V usage is TRBV7-8 and J usage is TRBJ2-1, with a tentative D call TRBD2 (6 bases). Germline lookup yields CDR1 SGHVS and CDR2 FQNEAQ. This CDR3 has 14 residues. In DNA form, the CDR3 reads TGTGCGACTCAACCGGGACTCGCTAACAATGAGCAGTTCTTC. Its protein product is CATQPGLANNEQFF.

V gene TRBV28 combines with J gene TRBJ1-4; possibly TRBD1 for D (6 bases). Trimming stripped 10 bases from V and 0 bases from J, with 18 bases between. There are 16 residues in the CDR3. Germline V CDR1 and CDR2: MDHEN, SYDVKM. The CDR3 nucleotides are TGTGCCACCAGGGGCGGGGACCCTGCAACTAATGAAAAACTGTTTTTT. Translated, it gives CATRGGDPATNEKLFF.

This chain joins TRBV18 and TRBJ2-7, with a tentative D call TRBD2 (5 bases). The V gene lost 5 bases and the J gene lost 7 bases, with 9 bases spanning the gap. This CDR3 spans 11 amino acids. The germline gives CDR1 KGHSH, CDR2 LQKENI. The chain's CDR3 is CASSTGGEQYF. The CDR3 DNA sequence: TGTGCCAGCTCAACGGGCGGGGAGCAGTACTTC.

The V and J genes are TRBV5-4 and TRBJ2-1; D uncertain. Germline V lookup: CDR1 SGHNT, CDR2 YYREEE (reference sequence). The CDR3 totals 13 residues. V was pared by 1 base and J by 7 bases, with 9 bases between. The DNA for the CDR3 is TGTGCCAGCAGCTTGTGGGGTAATAATGAGCAGTTCTTC. The encoded protein is CASSLWGNNEQFF.

The chain couples TRBV29-1 to TRBJ2-2; D gene unclear. Germline V gene sequence: CDR1 SQVTM, CDR2 ANQGSEA. This CDR3 region has 11 residues. Trimming stripped 5 bases from V and 6 bases from J, with 7 bases between. The CDR3 spells CSVPRAGELFF. In nucleotides, the CDR3 is TGCAGCGTTCCTAGGGCCGGGGAGCTGTTTTTT.

The chain joins TRBV7-9 to TRBJ1-2; D remains unclear. There are 12 residues in the CDR3. Germline V gene sequence: CDR1 SEHNR, CDR2 FQNEAQ (reference sequence). Trimming removed 5 bases from V and 8 bases from J, with 12 bases in between. This CDR3 is CASSGVTMGYTF. As DNA, the CDR3 is TGTGCCAGCAGCGGCGTTACTATGGGCTACACCTTC.

This chain connects TRBV18 to TRBJ2-7; 7 nucleotides match TRBD1. CDR3 size: 15 residues. V lost 2 bases, J lost 3 bases, and 7 bases stayed unmatched. The germline V gene encodes CDR1 KGHSH and CDR2 LQKENI. As DNA, the CDR3 is TGTGCCAGCTCACCAGCGACAGGGTCCAACTACGAGCAGTACTTC. Translation gives CASSPATGSNYEQYF.